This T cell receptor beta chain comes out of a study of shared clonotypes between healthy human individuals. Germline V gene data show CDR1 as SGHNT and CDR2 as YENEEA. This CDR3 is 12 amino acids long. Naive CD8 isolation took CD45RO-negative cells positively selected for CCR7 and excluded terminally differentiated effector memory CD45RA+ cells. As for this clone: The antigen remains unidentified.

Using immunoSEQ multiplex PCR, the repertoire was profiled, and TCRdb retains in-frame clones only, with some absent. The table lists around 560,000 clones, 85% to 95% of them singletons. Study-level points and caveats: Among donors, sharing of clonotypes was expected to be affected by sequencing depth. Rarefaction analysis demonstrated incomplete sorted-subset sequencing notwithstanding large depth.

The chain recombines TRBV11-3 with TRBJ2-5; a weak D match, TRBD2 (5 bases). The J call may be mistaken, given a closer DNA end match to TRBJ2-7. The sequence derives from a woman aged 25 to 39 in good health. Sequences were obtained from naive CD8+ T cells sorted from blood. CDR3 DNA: TGTGCCAGCAGCCCCGGGATGTACGAGCAGTACTTC. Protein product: CASSPGMYEQYF.